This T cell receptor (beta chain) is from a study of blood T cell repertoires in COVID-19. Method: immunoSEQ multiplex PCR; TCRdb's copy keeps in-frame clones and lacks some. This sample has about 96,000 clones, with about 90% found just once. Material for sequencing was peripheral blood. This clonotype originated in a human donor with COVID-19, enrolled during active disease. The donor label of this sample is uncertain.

CDR3 region: CASSLEAGVAQYF. In DNA, the CDR3 is TGTGCCAGCAGCTTGGAGGCAGGGGTGGCCCAGTACTTC. The chain combines TRBV5-5 with TRBJ2-5, with TRBD1 as a possible D gene (6 bases). This CDR3 spans 13 amino acids. The germline CDR1 and CDR2 sequences are SGHKS and YYEKEE (reference sequence). Trimming cost V 0 bases and J 9 bases, with 12 bases left between them.